This T cell receptor (beta chain) was captured in a study of blood T cell repertoires in COVID-19. Those designated as exposed participants met a COVID-19 case within 2 weeks before study entry. Authors' processing steps: Amplifying reference gene primers gave estimates of nucleated cell counts. Some clones are missing from TCRdb's copy, which holds only in-frame ones; the method was immunoSEQ multiplex PCR. D and trimming were read from the DNA, whereas the V and J calls and clone size are those reported in that table. Here the sample spans fewer than 350,000 clones, 85% being singletons. The CDR3 is 14 residues long. V lost 2 bases, J lost 6 bases, and 11 bases lay in between. Germline lookup yields CDR1 SGHKS and CDR2 YYEKEE (reference sequence).

The clonotype originates from a woman in her 30s who had been exposed to COVID-19. The sequenced sample was PBMCs or T cells enriched from blood (not recorded which). The chain employs TRBV5-5 and TRBJ1-4, with a tentative D call TRBD1 (5 bases). CDR3 loop: CASSLLQGHEKLFF. As DNA, the CDR3 is TGTGCCAGCAGCTTACTTCAGGGCCATGAAAAACTGTTTTTT.